The 8 T cell receptor beta chains below were found in one sample sequenced in a study of blood T cells in healthy people across ages. Alongside a J-beta primer mix, a sample-barcoded 5' primer served in a second PCR lasting roughly 6 to 11 cycles. TCRdb re-called the 5' RACE reads through MiXCR, storing one row per CDR3 protein. The sample has about 570,000 distinct CDR3 sequences, 27% seen once; the top ten hold about a fifth. The sample taken for sequencing was blood. The receptors come from an older woman in good health.

This clonotype was picked up a small number of times. V usage is TRBV7-9 and J usage is TRBJ2-5; TRBD2 matches 14 bases. The CDR3 is made up of 18 amino acids. Trimming removed 5 bases from V and 2 bases from J; junction bases left unmatched: 10. Germline assignment: CDR1 SEHNR and CDR2 FQNEAQ (reference sequence). CDR3 sequence (DNA): TGTGCCAGCAGCCCTGGGACTAGCGGGGGAGCACTTCAAGAGACCCAGTACTTC. Amino acids: CASSPGTSGGALQETQYF.

The genes are TRBV10-3 and TRBJ2-7, with D perhaps TRBD2 (6 bases). The V end was cut by 2 bases, the J end by 3 bases, with 11 bases between. Germline CDR1 reads ENHRY; CDR2 reads SYGVKD. This CDR3 region has 14 residues. This CDR3 reads CAISEVRGSYEQYF. The CDR3, as DNA: TGTGCCATCAGTGAGGTACGGGGGAGCTACGAGCAGTACTTC.

CDR3 in DNA: TGCAGCGCCCTGGGACTAGCGGGGAACAATGAGCAGTTCTTC. It translates to CSALGLAGNNEQFF. The V gene is TRBV29-1, the J gene TRBJ2-1; 13 bases are a match to TRBD2. V was pared by 7 bases and J by 5 bases, with 5 bases of the junction left unmatched. The germline gives CDR1 SQVTM, CDR2 ANQGSEA. This CDR3 contains 14 residues.

The CDR3 sequence is CATEGYRGDYGYTF. In DNA, the CDR3 is TGTGCCACGGAGGGATACAGGGGTGACTATGGCTACACCTTC. The chain is built from TRBV10-3 and TRBJ1-2; TRBD1 agrees at 7 bases. The CDR3 has 14 residues. CDR1 and CDR2 (germline): ENHRY, SYGVKD. Unmatched junction bases numbered 11, after V lost 10 bases and J lost 3 bases.

This clonotype was detected a few times. CDR3 residues: CASSLTGGSQPQHF. CDR3 coding DNA: TGTGCCAGCAGCCTAACGGGGGGGAGCCAGCCCCAGCATTTT. The rearrangement links TRBV6-6 to TRBJ1-5; weak D call: TRBD1 (5 bases). The CDR3 runs to 14 residues. The V end lost 6 bases, the J end lost 7 bases, and 16 bases lay between the germline ends. Germline assignment: CDR1 MNHNY and CDR2 SVGAGI (reference sequence).

The gene calls are TRBV7-9 and TRBJ1-4; D uncertain. Germline V gives CDR1 SEHNR, CDR2 FQNEAQ (reference sequence). This CDR3 has 13 residues. The germline V and J ends were trimmed by 2 bases and 5 bases, with 6 bases remaining between them. This CDR3 reads CASSLKGNEKLFF. In DNA, the CDR3 is TGTGCCAGCAGCTTAAAAGGGAATGAAAAACTGTTTTTT.

This chain joins TRBV7-2 and TRBJ1-2; 8 bases map to TRBD1. In germline, CDR1 is SGHTA, CDR2 FQGNSA. The CDR3 is made up of 15 amino acids. V lost 3 bases to trimming and J lost 2 bases; unmatched junction nucleotides: 5. In DNA form, the CDR3 reads TGTGCCAGCAGCTTCGGGGACAGGAGGAACTATGGCTACACCTTC. This codes for CASSFGDRRNYGYTF.

This clonotype was observed a handful of times. The chain couples TRBV7-2 to TRBJ1-2; a weak D match, TRBD1 (5 bases). This CDR3 spans 15 amino acids. V was cut by 0 bases and J by 2 bases, with 10 bases left in between. From germline, CDR1 is SGHTA and CDR2 FQGNSA. CDR3 in amino acids: CASSLASTANYGYTF. CDR3 coding DNA: TGTGCCAGCAGCTTAGCCTCGACAGCCAACTATGGCTACACCTTC.